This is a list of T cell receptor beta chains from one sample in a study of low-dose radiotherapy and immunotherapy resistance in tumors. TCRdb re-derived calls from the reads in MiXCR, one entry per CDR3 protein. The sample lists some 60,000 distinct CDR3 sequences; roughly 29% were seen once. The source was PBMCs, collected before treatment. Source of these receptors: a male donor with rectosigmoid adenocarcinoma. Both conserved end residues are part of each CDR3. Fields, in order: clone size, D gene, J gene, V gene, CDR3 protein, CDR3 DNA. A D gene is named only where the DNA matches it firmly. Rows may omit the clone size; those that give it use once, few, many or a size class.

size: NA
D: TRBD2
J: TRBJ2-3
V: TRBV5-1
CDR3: CASSLGSGRRIDTQYF
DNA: TGCGCCAGCAGCTTGGGGAGCGGGAGACGAATAGATACGCAGTATTTT

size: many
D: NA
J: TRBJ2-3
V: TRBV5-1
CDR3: CASSLPQGNADTQYF
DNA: TGCGCCAGCAGCTTACCGCAGGGTAACGCAGATACGCAGTATTTT

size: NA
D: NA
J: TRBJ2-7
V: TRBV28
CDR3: CASRRGADGEQYF
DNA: TGTGCCAGCAGGAGAGGGGCGGACGGCGAGCAGTACTTC

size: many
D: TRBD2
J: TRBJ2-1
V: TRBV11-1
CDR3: CASSLGWAGRLTGEQFF
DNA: TGTGCCAGCAGCTTAGGATGGGCCGGGAGGTTAACAGGTGAGCAGTTCTTC

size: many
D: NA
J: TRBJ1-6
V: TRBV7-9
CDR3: CASSLGSGRGSPLHF
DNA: TGTGCCAGCAGCTTAGGCAGTGGCAGGGGCTCACCCCTCCACTTT

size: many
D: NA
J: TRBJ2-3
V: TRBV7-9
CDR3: CASSLEDTQYF
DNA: TGTGCCAGCAGCCTCGAAGATACGCAGTATTTT

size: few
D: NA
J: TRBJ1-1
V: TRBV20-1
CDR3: CSASLSGTEAFF
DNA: TGCAGTGCGAGCCTCTCAGGCACTGAAGCTTTCTTT

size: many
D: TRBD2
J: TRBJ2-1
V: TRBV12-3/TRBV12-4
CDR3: CASSFRNPGLAGYSYNEQFF
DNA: TGTGCCAGCAGTTTCCGTAACCCGGGACTAGCGGGTTACTCCTACAATGAGCAGTTCTTC

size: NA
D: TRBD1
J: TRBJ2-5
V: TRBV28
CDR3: CASSRQGPTVYF
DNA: TGTGCCAGCAGTAGACAGGGGCCGACTGTGTACTTC

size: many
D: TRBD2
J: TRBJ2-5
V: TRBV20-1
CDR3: CSARGGGRGGETQYF
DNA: TGCAGTGCTAGAGGTGGCGGGAGAGGCGGAGAGACCCAGTACTTC

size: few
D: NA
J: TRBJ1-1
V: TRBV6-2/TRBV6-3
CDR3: CASNSAARKLDTEAFF
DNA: TGTGCCAGCAACTCCGCGGCGCGTAAATTAGACACTGAAGCTTTCTTT

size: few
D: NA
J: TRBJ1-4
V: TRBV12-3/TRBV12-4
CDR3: CASSRPGTTNEKLFF
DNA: TGTGCCAGCAGCCGCCCCGGGACGACGAATGAAAAACTGTTTTTT

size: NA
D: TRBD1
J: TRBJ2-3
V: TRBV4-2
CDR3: CASSQDGTGRLRTDTQYF
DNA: TGTGCCAGCAGCCAAGATGGGACAGGGAGACTACGCACAGATACGCAGTATTTT

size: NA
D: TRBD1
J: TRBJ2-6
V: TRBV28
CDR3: CASSTGGASGANVLTF
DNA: TGTGCCAGCAGTACAGGGGGCGCAAGTGGGGCCAACGTCCTGACTTTC

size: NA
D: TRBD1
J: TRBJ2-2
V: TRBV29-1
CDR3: CSAGQGAAGELFF
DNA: TGCAGCGCCGGACAGGGGGCGGCCGGGGAGCTGTTTTTT

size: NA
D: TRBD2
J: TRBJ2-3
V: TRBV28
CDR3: CAIGGLAGFTDTQYF
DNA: TGTGCCATTGGGGGACTAGCGGGTTTCACAGATACGCAGTATTTT

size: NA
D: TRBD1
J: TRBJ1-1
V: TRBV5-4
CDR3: CASSIDRGLVTEAFF
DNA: TGTGCCAGCAGCATCGACAGGGGGCTGGTCACTGAAGCTTTCTTT

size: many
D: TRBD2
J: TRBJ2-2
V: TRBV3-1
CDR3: CASSRASGSTGELFF
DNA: TGTGCCAGCTCCCGGGCTAGCGGGAGCACCGGGGAGCTGTTTTTT

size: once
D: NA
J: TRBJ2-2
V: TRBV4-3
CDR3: CASSQAPGARGELFF
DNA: TGCGCCAGCAGCCAAGCCCCAGGGGCGCGGGGGGAGCTGTTTTTT

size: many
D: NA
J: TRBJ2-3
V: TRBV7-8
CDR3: CASSLLRTTDTQYF
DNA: TGTGCCAGCAGCTTACTAAGGACCACAGATACGCAGTATTTT

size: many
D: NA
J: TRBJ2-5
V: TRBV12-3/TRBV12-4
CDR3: CASSRSVLGGETQYF
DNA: TGTGCCAGCAGTCGTAGCGTTCTAGGTGGAGAGACCCAGTACTTC

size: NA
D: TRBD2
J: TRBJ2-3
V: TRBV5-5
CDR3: CASSLAASGVVSTDTQYF
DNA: TGTGCCAGCAGCTTGGCCGCTAGCGGGGTCGTCAGCACAGATACGCAGTATTTT

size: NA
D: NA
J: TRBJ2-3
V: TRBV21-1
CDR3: CASSKGPNWGITDTQYF
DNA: TGTGCCAGCAGCAAAGGACCCAACTGGGGGATCACAGATACGCAGTATTTT

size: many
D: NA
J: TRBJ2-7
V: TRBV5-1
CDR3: CASSLDAYEQYF
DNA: TGCGCCAGCAGCTTGGACGCCTACGAGCAGTACTTC

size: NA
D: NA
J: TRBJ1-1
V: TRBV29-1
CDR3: CSVAPGSEAFF
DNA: TGCAGCGTTGCGCCCGGAAGTGAAGCTTTCTTT

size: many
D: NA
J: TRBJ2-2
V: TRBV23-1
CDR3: CASTTGSTVNTGELFF
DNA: TGCGCCAGCACCACAGGCTCAACAGTGAACACCGGGGAGCTGTTTTTT

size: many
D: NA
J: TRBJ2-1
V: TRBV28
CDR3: CASSLYAANEQFF
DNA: TGTGCCAGCAGTTTATACGCGGCGAATGAGCAGTTCTTC

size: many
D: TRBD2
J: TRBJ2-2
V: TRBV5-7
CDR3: CASSSGLAGVLNTGELFF
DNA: TGTGCCAGCAGCTCTGGGCTAGCGGGAGTGCTGAACACCGGGGAGCTGTTTTTT

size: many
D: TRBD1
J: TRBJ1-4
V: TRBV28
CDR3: CASSSIRGRLSEKLFF
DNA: TGTGCCAGCAGTTCGATCAGGGGGCGCTTAAGCGAAAAACTGTTTTTT

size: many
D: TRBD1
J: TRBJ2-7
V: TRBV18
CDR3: CASSGQGAKNEQYF
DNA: TGTGCCAGCTCCGGACAGGGGGCTAAAAACGAGCAGTACTTC

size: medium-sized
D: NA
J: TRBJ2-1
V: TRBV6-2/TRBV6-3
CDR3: CASSISGIRRANEQFF
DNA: TGTGCCAGCAGTATTAGCGGCATCCGGAGGGCCAATGAGCAGTTCTTC

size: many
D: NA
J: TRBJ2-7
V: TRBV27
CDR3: CASFTGTLDEQYF
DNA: TGTGCCAGCTTTACAGGGACCCTCGACGAGCAGTACTTC

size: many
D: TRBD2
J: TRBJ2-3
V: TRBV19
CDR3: CASIGGLAGGRGDTQYF
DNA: TGTGCCAGCATAGGTGGTCTAGCGGGGGGCCGAGGAGATACGCAGTATTTT

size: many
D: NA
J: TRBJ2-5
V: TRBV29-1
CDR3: CSVVLGGPQETQYF
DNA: TGCAGCGTTGTCTTGGGCGGCCCTCAAGAGACCCAGTACTTC

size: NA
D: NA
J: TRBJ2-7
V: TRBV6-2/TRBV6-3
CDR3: CASSLGGPPSSYEQYF
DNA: TGTGCCAGCAGTTTGGGAGGACCCCCCTCCTCCTACGAGCAGTACTTC

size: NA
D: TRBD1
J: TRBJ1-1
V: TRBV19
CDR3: CASSRGTGVVTEAFF
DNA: TGTGCCAGTAGTAGAGGGACAGGGGTTGTCACTGAAGCTTTCTTT

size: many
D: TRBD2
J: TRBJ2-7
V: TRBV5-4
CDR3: CASSTPGGAYEQYF
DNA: TGTGCCAGCAGCACTCCGGGGGGAGCCTACGAGCAGTACTTC

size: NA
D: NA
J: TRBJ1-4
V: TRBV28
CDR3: CASSFVPGGGGEKLFF
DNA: TGTGCCAGCAGTTTTGTCCCGGGGGGCGGCGGTGAAAAACTGTTTTTT

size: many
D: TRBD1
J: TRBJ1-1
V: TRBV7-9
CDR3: CASILQGANTEAFF
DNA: TGTGCCAGCATCCTGCAGGGGGCAAACACTGAAGCTTTCTTT

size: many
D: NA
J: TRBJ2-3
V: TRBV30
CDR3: CAWSSPGGDTQYF
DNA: TGTGCCTGGAGCAGCCCGGGCGGGGATACGCAGTATTTT

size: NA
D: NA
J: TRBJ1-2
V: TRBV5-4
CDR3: CASSLATDYGCTF
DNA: TGTGCCAGCAGCTTGGCCACGGACTATGGCTGCACCTTC

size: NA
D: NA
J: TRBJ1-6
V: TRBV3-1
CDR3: CASSRFLRPPLHF
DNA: TGTGCCAGCAGCCGCTTCCTAAGGCCACCCCTCCACTTT

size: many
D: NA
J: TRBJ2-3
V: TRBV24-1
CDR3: CATSDSDGTDTQYF
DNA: TGTGCCACCAGTGATTCGGACGGCACAGATACGCAGTATTTT

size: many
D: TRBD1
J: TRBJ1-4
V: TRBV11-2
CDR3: CASSLNRGWEKLFF
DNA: TGTGCCAGCAGTCTCAACAGGGGTTGGGAAAAACTGTTTTTT

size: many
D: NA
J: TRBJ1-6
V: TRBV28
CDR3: CASSFRRVTSPLHF
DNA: TGTGCCAGCAGTTTCCGTAGGGTAACTTCACCCCTCCACTTT

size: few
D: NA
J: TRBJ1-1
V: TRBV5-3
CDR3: CASSWEATAMNTEAFF
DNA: TGTGCCAGCAGCTGGGAGGCGACAGCTATGAACACTGAAGCTTTCTTT

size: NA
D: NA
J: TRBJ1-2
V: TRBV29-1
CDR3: CSVEVDSYGYTF
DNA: TGCAGCGTTGAAGTGGACAGCTATGGCTACACCTTC

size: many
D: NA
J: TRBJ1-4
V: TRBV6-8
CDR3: CASSEVTAGNNEKLFF
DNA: TGTGCCAGCAGTGAAGTGACGGCGGGTAATAATGAAAAACTGTTTTTT

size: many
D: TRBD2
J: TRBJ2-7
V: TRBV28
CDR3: CASRLAGVGEQYF
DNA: TGTGCCAGCAGGCTAGCGGGAGTGGGAGAGCAGTACTTC

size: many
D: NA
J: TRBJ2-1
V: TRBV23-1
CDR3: CASSPPVDGTPITYNEQFF
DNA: TGCGCCAGCAGTCCCCCCGTGGACGGGACACCAATTACGTACAATGAGCAGTTCTTC

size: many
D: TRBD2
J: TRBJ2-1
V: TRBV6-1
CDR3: CATERDSYNEQFF
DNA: TGTGCCACCGAGCGGGACTCCTACAATGAGCAGTTCTTC

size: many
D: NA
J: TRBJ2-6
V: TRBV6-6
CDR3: CASRREAGANVLTF
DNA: TGTGCCAGCAGGCGGGAAGCTGGGGCCAACGTCCTGACTTTC

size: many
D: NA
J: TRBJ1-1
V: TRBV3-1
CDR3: CASSQDQVPEAFF
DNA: TGTGCCAGCAGCCAAGATCAGGTCCCTGAAGCTTTCTTT

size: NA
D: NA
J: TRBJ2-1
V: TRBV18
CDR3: CASSPGHERANEQFF
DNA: TGTGCCAGCTCACCGGGCCACGAGAGGGCCAATGAGCAGTTCTTC

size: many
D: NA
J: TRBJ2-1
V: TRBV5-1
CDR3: CASSLDGMGSYNEQFF
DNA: TGCGCCAGCAGCTTGGACGGGATGGGCTCCTACAATGAGCAGTTCTTC